Below, 32 T cell receptor beta chains from the same sample are listed, as sequenced in a study of CD8 T cells in Susac syndrome (dated 2019 in TCRdb). The library relied on the immunoSEQ multiplex PCR assay. RNA was extracted with the RNeasy kit and about 0.45 to 1 ug was reverse transcribed using random hexamers. TCRdb reran the public reads through fastp at Q25 and MiXCR, keeping productive beta chains. Rows are combined by CDR3 protein, so each entry shows the most common genes and DNA. The table for this sample lists about 190,000 distinct CDR3 sequences; over 90% of them were counted only once. The ten biggest clones cover around 0.16% of the sample. The source material was CD8+ T cells from PBMCs. The receptor set was obtained from a human donor with Susac syndrome.

This chain connects TRBV7-6 to TRBJ2-7; D gene unclear. The V end was cut by 3 bases, the J end by 1 base, with 16 bases between. Germline V lookup: CDR1 SGHVS, CDR2 FNYEAQ. This CDR3 is 16 amino acids long. CDR3 residues: CASSFQSGSESYEQYF. CDR3 nucleotide sequence: TGTGCCAGCAGCTTCCAGAGTGGGTCTGAGTCCTACGAGCAGTACTTC.

The J gene is TRBJ2-1, the V gene TRBV7-9; the match to TRBD2 covers 10 bases. V lost 6 bases and J lost 7; bases outside the gene matches: 12. There are 16 residues in the CDR3. CDR1 is SEHNR, CDR2 FQNEAQ, per germline (reference sequence). CDR3 in amino acids: CASSSLSSGGRNEQFF. The CDR3 DNA reads as TGTGCCAGCAGTTCCCTGAGTAGCGGGGGGCGGAATGAGCAGTTCTTC.

In its sample, this clonotype was seen once. The gene calls are TRBV12-3 or TRBV12-4 and TRBJ2-2; perhaps TRBD1 as D (5 bases). The CDR3 spans 14 residues. Trimming stripped 9 bases from V and 0 bases from J, with 11 bases between. As DNA, the CDR3 is TGTGCCAGTAGCAGGGTCGCGAACACCGGGGAGCTGTTTTTT. This sequence encodes CASSRVANTGELFF.

The V gene is TRBV30, the J gene TRBJ1-1; D is possibly TRBD1 (5 bases). The V end lost 4 bases, the J end lost 5 bases, and 14 bases lay between the germline ends. The CDR3 contains 13 residues. Looked up from germline, CDR1 is GTSNPN and CDR2 is SVGIG (reference sequence). CDR3: CAWTTGGETEAFF. CDR3 bases: TGTGCCTGGACCACTGGGGGGGAGACTGAAGCTTTCTTT.

V and J are TRBV6-5 and TRBJ2-7; D is unclear. This CDR3 has 13 amino acids. V dropped 2 bases and J dropped 3 bases, with 8 bases sitting between them. Germline V CDR1 and CDR2: MNHEY, SVGAGI. CDR3 protein: CASSYGNNYEQYF. CDR3 coding DNA: TGTGCCAGCAGTTACGGGAACAACTACGAGCAGTACTTC.

The V call is TRBV9, the J call TRBJ2-6, with D uncertain. The V and J ends lost 6 bases and 2 bases respectively, with 15 bases between them. Germline values: CDR1 SGDLS, CDR2 YYNGEE. CDR3 length: 16 residues. CDR3 in DNA: TGTGCCAGCACCCAGGAAATCGGAGCTGGGGCCAACGTCCTGACTTTC. Protein: CASTQEIGAGANVLTF. Complete variable domain (other parts from reference TRBV9 and TRBJ2-6): DSGVTQTPKHLITATGQRVTLRCSPRSGDLSVYWYQQSLDQGLQFLIQYYNGEERAKGNILERFSAQQFPDLHSELNLSSLELGDSALYFCASTQEIGAGANVLTFGAGSRLTVL.

The V call is TRBV5-8, the J call TRBJ2-5; D is unclear. The CDR3 is 16 amino acids. Germline CDR1 and CDR2: SGHTS and YDEGEE. V was shortened by 0 bases and J by 0 bases, with 12 bases between the two germline ends. CDR3 coding DNA: TGTGCCAGCAGCTTGGGAGGTGTTACAGACCAAGAGACCCAGTACTTC. Its protein product is CASSLGGVTDQETQYF. Complete variable domain (other parts from reference TRBV5-8 and TRBJ2-5): EAGVTQSPTHLIKTRGQQATLRCSPISGHTSVYWYQQALGLGLQFLLWYDEGEERNRGNFPPRFSGRQFPNYSSELNVNALELEDSALYLCASSLGGVTDQETQYFGPGTRLLVL.

The chain joins TRBV20-1 to TRBJ1-1; unclear D gene. Germline loops: CDR1 DFQATT, CDR2 SNEGSKA (reference sequence). V shed 5 bases and J shed 1 base, with 11 bases lying between them. CDR3 size: 13 residues. CDR3 nucleotide sequence: TGCAGTGCTCCCTGGCAGCAGAACACTGAAGCTTTCTTT. Amino acid sequence: CSAPWQQNTEAFF.

This rearrangement joins TRBV28 to TRBJ2-7; 8 bases are shared with TRBD2. CDR1 MDHEN and CDR2 SYDVKM come from the germline V gene. This CDR3 has 16 amino acids. Trimming removed 4 bases from V and 3 bases from J; junction bases left unmatched: 11. In nucleotides, the CDR3 is TGTGCCAGCAGTTCCGGGGAAGAGCGGGGGCACTACGAGCAGTACTTC. Translation: CASSSGEERGHYEQYF.

The chain recombines TRBV24-1 with TRBJ2-1; no definite D call. Germline CDR1 and CDR2: KGHDR and SFDVKD. Trimming pared 1 base from V and 7 bases from J, leaving 10 bases between. The CDR3 runs 14 residues. Here the CDR3 reads CATSDLGVGNEQFF. The CDR3 coding sequence is TGTGCCACCAGTGATTTAGGCGTGGGGAATGAGCAGTTCTTC.

The chain links TRBV7-9 to TRBJ2-7; possibly TRBD1 or TRBD2 for D (5 bases each). The germline V gene encodes CDR1 SEHNR and CDR2 FQNEAQ (reference sequence). The CDR3 sequence is 14 residues long. Deletions cut 5 bases from V and 2 bases from J, with 13 bases between. CDR3 amino acids: CASSQGDRAYEQYF. In DNA, the CDR3 is TGTGCCAGCAGCCAAGGGGACCGAGCCTACGAGCAGTACTTC.

A note on this clonotype: Relative to the germline gene, one junction end is altered; a read error may explain this. The chain employs TRBV12-3 or TRBV12-4 and TRBJ2-2; 7 positions match TRBD1. There are 15 residues in the CDR3. Here the CDR3 DNA reads TGTGCCAGCAGGCCGACAGGGATAGTCACCAGGGAGCTGTTTTTT. Its protein is CASRPTGIVTRELFF.

The CDR3 coding sequence is TGTGCCAGCAGCCATCGGGGACTAGCAGGGGGTACGCAGTATTTT. This encodes CASSHRGLAGGTQYF. The V and J genes are TRBV3-1 and TRBJ2-3; 9 nucleotides match TRBD2. The CDR3 sequence is 15 residues long. Trimming removed 3 bases from V and 8 bases from J; junction bases left unmatched: 9. Germline V gene sequence: CDR1 LGHDT, CDR2 YNNKEL (reference sequence).

The chain links TRBV20-1 to TRBJ2-3, with D tentatively TRBD2 (6 bases). Trimming removed 6 bases from V and 0 bases from J, with 13 bases in between. Germline assignment: CDR1 DFQATT and CDR2 SNEGSKA (reference sequence). The CDR3 is 14 amino acids. The CDR3 is CSARLDLSTDTQYF. The CDR3 DNA sequence: TGCAGTGCCAGACTAGACTTAAGCACAGATACGCAGTATTTT.

The chain uses TRBV19 and TRBJ1-5; no firm D call. From germline, CDR1 is LNHDA and CDR2 SQIVND (reference sequence). V lost 0 bases and J 3 bases, leaving 15 bases between the germline ends. This CDR3 contains 17 residues. The CDR3 here is CASSIEDLGIPNQPQHF. CDR3 bases: TGTGCCAGTAGTATAGAAGACTTGGGGATTCCCAATCAGCCCCAGCATTTT.

This sequence joins TRBV11-2 and TRBJ2-3; no reliable D call. Germline V CDR1 and CDR2: SGHAT, FQNNGV. The V and J ends lost 0 bases and 4 bases respectively, with 2 bases between them. The CDR3 covers 12 residues. The CDR3 loop is CASSLDPDTQYF. The DNA of the CDR3 is TGTGCCAGCAGCTTAGACCCAGATACGCAGTATTTT. The full variable domain, completed using reference TRBV11-2 and TRBJ2-3, is EAGVAQSPRYKIIEKRQSVAFWCNPISGHATLYWYQQILGQGPKLLIQFQNNGVVDDSQLPKDRFSAERLKGVDSTLKIQPAKLEDSAVYLCASSLDPDTQYFGPGTRLTVL.

This rearrangement joins TRBV9 to TRBJ2-1; 10 positions match TRBD2. V shed 0 bases and J 4 bases; nucleotides not matched to a gene: 1. CDR1 SGDLS and CDR2 YYNGEE come from the germline V gene. This CDR3 has 15 residues. The CDR3 loop reads CASSVASGGYNEQFF. The CDR3 coding sequence is TGTGCCAGCAGCGTAGCTAGCGGGGGATACAATGAGCAGTTCTTC.

This rearrangement joins TRBV10-3 to TRBJ2-3; weak D call: TRBD2 (6 bases). Germline CDR1 and CDR2: ENHRY and SYGVKD. Trimming removed 7 bases at V and 0 bases at J, with 8 bases between. This CDR3 contains 13 residues. CDR3 region: CAITGTSTDTQYF. The CDR3 coding sequence is TGTGCCATCACCGGGACTAGCACAGATACGCAGTATTTT.

J is TRBJ2-7 and V is TRBV5-1; possible D gene TRBD1, 6 bases. Deletions cut 4 bases from V and 0 bases from J, with 14 bases between. Germline lookup yields CDR1 SGHRS and CDR2 YFSETQ. This CDR3 has 15 residues. The CDR3 DNA sequence: TGCGCCAGCAGCCTTACAGGGCCGAGCTCCTACGAGCAGTACTTC. Translated: CASSLTGPSSYEQYF.

The gene calls are TRBV4-1 and TRBJ1-5; D gene uncertain. Germline loops: CDR1 MGHRA, CDR2 YSYEKL. V lost 0 bases to trimming and J lost 4 bases, with 10 bases between them. The CDR3 loop spans 15 amino acids. In nucleotides, the CDR3 is TGCGCCAGCAGCCAAGAAGGAACTCGGAATCAGCCCCAGCATTTT. It is translated as CASSQEGTRNQPQHF.

This clonotype has just one count. The genes are TRBV15 and TRBJ1-2; D is ambiguous. V was pared by 3 bases and J by 8 bases, with 10 bases between. This CDR3 has 12 residues. CDR1 LNHNV and CDR2 YYDKDF come from the germline V gene (reference sequence). For the CDR3, the DNA is TGTGCCACCAGCAGTGAAACAGCCGGCTACACCTTC. Translating it yields CATSSETAGYTF.

The gene calls are TRBV24-1 and TRBJ2-7; no firm D call. CDR3 length equals 13 residues. Germline V gives CDR1 KGHDR, CDR2 SFDVKD. The V end was cut by 6 bases, the J end by 0 bases, with 8 bases between. CDR3 sequence: CATSSPDSYEQYF. In DNA form, the CDR3 reads TGTGCCACCAGTTCCCCTGACTCCTACGAGCAGTACTTC.

The rearrangement joins TRBV20-1 to TRBJ2-7; 7 positions agree with TRBD1. CDR1 is DFQATT and CDR2 is SNEGSKA in the germline V gene (reference sequence). CDR3 length equals 14 residues. V lost 5 bases and J lost 3; bases outside the gene matches: 10. The CDR3 here is CSAPPTGQRYEQYF. In DNA form, the CDR3 reads TGCAGTGCTCCCCCGACGGGACAGCGCTACGAGCAGTACTTC.

This chain links TRBV9 with TRBJ2-6, with D uncertain. V was pared by 3 bases and J by 0 bases, with 16 bases between. The CDR3 is 18 residues long. Germline-derived CDR1 and CDR2 are SGDLS and YYNGEE. DNA of the CDR3: TGTGCCAGCAGCGCCCCGGGTGGGTCCTACTCTGGGGCCAACGTCCTGACTTTC. Translating gives CASSAPGGSYSGANVLTF.

This clonotype came up once. In DNA, the CDR3 is TGTGCCAGCAGCCATGACAGGGAGTACGAGCAGTACTTC. It specifies CASSHDREYEQYF. The chain combines TRBV3-1 with TRBJ2-7; 7 bases fit TRBD1. Germline V CDR1 and CDR2: LGHDT, YNNKEL (reference sequence). The CDR3 spans 13 residues. J lost 4 bases, V lost 3 bases, and 3 bases had no gene match.

This rearrangement joins TRBV3-1 to TRBJ1-5, with D tentatively TRBD1 (5 bases). Germline CDR1 reads LGHDT; CDR2 reads YNNKEL (reference sequence). The CDR3 covers 15 residues. V lost 0 bases, J lost 3 bases, and 9 bases lay in between. The CDR3 nucleotides are TGTGCCAGCAGCCAAGAGTCAGGGTTCAATCAGCCCCAGCATTTT. Translation gives CASSQESGFNQPQHF.

The chain has TRBV25-1 and TRBJ1-2; no firm D call. Trimming took off 1 base at V and 6 bases at J, with 9 bases between the two ends. Germline V gives CDR1 MGHDK, CDR2 SYGVNS. This CDR3 has 13 amino acids. CDR3 sequence: CASSESAVDGYTF. CDR3 bases: TGTGCCAGCAGTGAATCGGCGGTCGATGGCTACACCTTC.

V gene TRBV7-2 combines with J gene TRBJ1-2, with no clear D. In germline, CDR1 is SGHTA, CDR2 FQGNSA. The CDR3 is 15 residues long. V lost 1 base and J lost 4, with 13 bases in between. The chain's CDR3 is CASSLVSHNTYGYTF. CDR3 bases: TGTGCCAGCAGCTTAGTCTCCCATAATACCTATGGCTACACCTTC.

The gene calls are TRBV12-3 or TRBV12-4 and TRBJ1-5; D is unresolved. This CDR3 has 16 residues. V was clipped by 6 bases and J by 4 bases, with 19 bases between them. The CDR3 coding sequence is TGTGCCAGCAGCCCAGAGGGTTCATTACGGAATCAGCCCCAGCATTTT. Amino acid sequence: CASSPEGSLRNQPQHF.

In this sample, this clonotype turned up once. The chain employs TRBV6-1 and TRBJ1-6; 8 bases are shared with TRBD1. The V segment lost 5 bases and the J segment 1 base; nucleotides outside the gene matches: 7. The CDR3 consists of 17 residues. Germline CDR1 reads MNHNS; CDR2 reads SASEGT. For the CDR3, the DNA is TGTGCCAGCAGTAAAGGACAGGGTAAATCCTATAATTCACCCCTCCACTTT. The encoded protein is CASSKGQGKSYNSPLHF.

The chain joins TRBV7-2 to TRBJ2-7; a possible D gene is TRBD2 (6 bases). The CDR3 contains 15 residues. Deletions cut 5 bases from V and 4 bases from J, with 18 bases between. The germline gives CDR1 SGHTA, CDR2 FQGNSA. CDR3 sequence reads: CASSRMGLISYEQYF. DNA of the CDR3: TGTGCCAGCAGCCGAATGGGACTTATATCTTACGAGCAGTACTTC.

This sequence joins TRBV7-8 and TRBJ2-4; no reliable D call. V was clipped by 1 base and J by 9 bases, with 10 bases between them. The CDR3 spans 13 residues. Looked up from germline, CDR1 is SGHVS and CDR2 is FQNEAQ. CDR3 loop: CASSLGQDGIQYF. The CDR3 region has the DNA TGTGCCAGCAGCTTAGGGCAGGATGGCATTCAGTACTTC.